This T cell receptor (beta chain) was recorded in a study of blood T cell repertoires in COVID-19. The wider study: Samples came from the United States, Italy and Spain, spanning acute and convalescent COVID-19.

V lost 6 bases to trimming and J lost 1 base, with 6 bases between them. The CDR3 spans 12 residues. Germline lookup yields CDR1 MNHEY and CDR2 SVGAGI. Produced via immunoSEQ multiplex PCR; TCRdb's table is partial and in-frame only. Of fewer than 450,000 clones listed, about 90% are singletons. This receptor was obtained from a woman younger than 45 who had recovered from COVID-19. This chain connects TRBV6-5 to TRBJ1-1; D is undetermined. Sequencing was done on a sample of PBMCs or T cells enriched from blood (not recorded which). In DNA form, the CDR3 reads TGTGCCAGCAGGTTCAGGAACACTGAAGCTTTCTTT. Translating gives CASRFRNTEAFF.